A single sample is the source of the 4 T cell receptor beta chains below, sequenced in a study of T cells after yellow fever vaccination. TCRdb itself ran the 5' RACE reads through MiXCR, one entry per CDR3 protein. The sample holds about 510,000 distinct CDR3 sequences; 20% to 25% are singletons and the top ten take about 16%. Here the sequenced sample was PBMCs, taken approximately 22 days after the first yellow fever vaccination. Receptor source: a young man who received the YFV17D yellow fever vaccine.

This rearrangement joins TRBV18 to TRBJ2-1, with D possibly matching TRBD1 (5 bases). The germline V gene has CDR1 KGHSH and CDR2 LQKENI. V was clipped by 2 bases and J by 8 bases, with 10 bases between them. The CDR3 sequence is 13 residues long. CDR3 sequence reads: CASSPGTGHEQFF. CDR3 nucleotides: TGTGCCAGCTCACCAGGTACAGGTCATGAGCAGTTCTTC.

The chain links TRBV5-1 to TRBJ1-1, with D perhaps matching TRBD1 (5 bases). The CDR3 consists of 14 residues. Germline values: CDR1 SGHRS, CDR2 YFSETQ. V gave up 4 bases and J gave up 0 bases, with 10 bases separating them. The CDR3: CASSERQMNTEAFF. The DNA for the CDR3 is TGCGCCAGCAGCGAAAGACAGATGAACACTGAAGCTTTCTTT.

This clonotype was counted between two and nine times. J is TRBJ1-4 and V is TRBV7-2, with D possibly matching TRBD1 (5 bases). The CDR3 spans 14 residues. The ends were cut back, 3 bases at V and 10 bases at J, with 15 bases in the middle. The V gene's germline CDR1 is SGHTA and CDR2 FQGNSA. The CDR3 sequence is CASSLRGGNGKLFF. CDR3 DNA: TGTGCCAGCAGCTTGCGGGGGGGGAACGGAAAACTGTTTTTT.

This clonotype turned up a few times. The genes are TRBV4-3 and TRBJ1-3; D is unresolved. Germline V gives CDR1 LGHNA, CDR2 YSLEER. This CDR3 contains 15 residues. V was pared by 1 base and J by 2 bases, with 9 bases between. The CDR3 here is CASSQAHGAGNTIYF. The CDR3 coding sequence is TGCGCCAGCAGCCAAGCTCACGGGGCTGGAAACACCATATATTTT.